A few counts support the clone carrying this TCR beta chain. The data were taken from a study of T-cell memory formation after mild COVID-19. Each CDR3 protein gets one entry after TCRdb re-called the 5' RACE reads with MiXCR. Counted here are about 110,000 distinct CDR3 sequences, 18% occurring once; the ten biggest clones make up around 5.5%. Trimming took off 1 base at V and 10 bases at J, with 14 bases between the two ends. CDR1 is SGHVS, CDR2 FNYEAQ, per germline. The CDR3 sequence is 15 residues long. The clonotype originates from a man in his late teens or twenties who had mild COVID-19 (a few samples of this study predate the infection). Cell type and time point are not known. The V call is TRBV7-6, the J call TRBJ1-6; D possibly corresponds to TRBD1 (5 bases). Source material: PBMCs or a T cell subset sorted from them (not recorded which). The CDR3 protein is CASSLGQGKLSPLHF. CDR3 nucleotides: TGTGCCAGCAGCTTAGGGCAGGGAAAACTCTCACCCCTCCACTTT.